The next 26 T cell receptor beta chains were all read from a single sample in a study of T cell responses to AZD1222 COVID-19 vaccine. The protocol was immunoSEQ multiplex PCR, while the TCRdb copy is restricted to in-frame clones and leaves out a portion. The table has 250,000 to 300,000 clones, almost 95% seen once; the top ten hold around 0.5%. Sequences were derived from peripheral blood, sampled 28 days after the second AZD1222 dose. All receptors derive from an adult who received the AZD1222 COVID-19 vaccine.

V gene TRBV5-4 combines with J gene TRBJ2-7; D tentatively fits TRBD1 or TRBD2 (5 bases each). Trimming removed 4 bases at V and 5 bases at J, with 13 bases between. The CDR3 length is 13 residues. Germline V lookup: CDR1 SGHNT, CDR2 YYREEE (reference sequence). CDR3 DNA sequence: TGTGCCAGCAGCAGGGGCCTGCGGGACGAGCAGTACTTC. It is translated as CASSRGLRDEQYF.

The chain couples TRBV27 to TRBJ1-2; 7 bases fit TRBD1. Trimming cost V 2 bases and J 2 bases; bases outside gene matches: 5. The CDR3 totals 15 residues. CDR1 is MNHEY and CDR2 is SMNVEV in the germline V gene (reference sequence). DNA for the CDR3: TGTGCCAGCAGTTTAGGGATACAGGGGAACTATGGCTACACCTTC. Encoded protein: CASSLGIQGNYGYTF.

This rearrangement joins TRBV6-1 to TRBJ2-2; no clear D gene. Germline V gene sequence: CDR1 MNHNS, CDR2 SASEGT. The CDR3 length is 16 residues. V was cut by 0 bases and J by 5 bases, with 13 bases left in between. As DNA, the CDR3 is TGTGCCAGCAGTGAAGCAGGGAAGAAGGGAACCGGGGAGCTGTTTTTT. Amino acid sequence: CASSEAGKKGTGELFF.

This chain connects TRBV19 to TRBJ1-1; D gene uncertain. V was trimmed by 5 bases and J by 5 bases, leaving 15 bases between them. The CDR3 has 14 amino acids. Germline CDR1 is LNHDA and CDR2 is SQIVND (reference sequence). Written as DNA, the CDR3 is TGTGCCAGTAGTGTCTGGCACCGTGGTACTGAAGCTTTCTTT. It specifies CASSVWHRGTEAFF.

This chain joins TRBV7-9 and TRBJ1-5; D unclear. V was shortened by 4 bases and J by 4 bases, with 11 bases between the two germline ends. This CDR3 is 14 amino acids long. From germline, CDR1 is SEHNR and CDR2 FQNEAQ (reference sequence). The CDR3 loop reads CASSSSDGNQPQHF. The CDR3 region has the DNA TGTGCCAGCAGCTCCTCGGACGGGAATCAGCCCCAGCATTTT.

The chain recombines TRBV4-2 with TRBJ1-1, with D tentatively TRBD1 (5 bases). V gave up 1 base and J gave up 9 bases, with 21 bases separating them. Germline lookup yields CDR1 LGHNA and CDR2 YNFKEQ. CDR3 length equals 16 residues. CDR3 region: CASSQVIGGRGDKAFF. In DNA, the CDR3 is TGTGCCAGCAGCCAAGTCATAGGCGGTAGAGGGGATAAAGCTTTCTTT.

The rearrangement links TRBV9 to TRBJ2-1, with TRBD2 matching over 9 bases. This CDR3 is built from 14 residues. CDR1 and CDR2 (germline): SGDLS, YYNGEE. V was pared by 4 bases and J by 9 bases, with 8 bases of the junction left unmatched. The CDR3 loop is CASSLEREVSEQFF. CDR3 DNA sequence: TGTGCCAGCAGCCTGGAGCGGGAGGTTTCTGAGCAGTTCTTC.

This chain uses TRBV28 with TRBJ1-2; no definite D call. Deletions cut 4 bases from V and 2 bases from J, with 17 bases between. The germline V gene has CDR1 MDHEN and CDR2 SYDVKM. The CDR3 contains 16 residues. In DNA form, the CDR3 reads TGTGCCAGCAGTTCTCCTCGAGCCAGGCTGAACTATGGCTACACCTTC. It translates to CASSSPRARLNYGYTF.

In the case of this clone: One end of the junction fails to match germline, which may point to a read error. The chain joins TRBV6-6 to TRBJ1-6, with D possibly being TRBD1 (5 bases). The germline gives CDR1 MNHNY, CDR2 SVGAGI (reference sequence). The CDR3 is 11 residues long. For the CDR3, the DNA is TGTGCCAGCAGTTCCGGGACGCAACTCGGATTT. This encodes CASSSGTQLGF.

CDR3 sequence reads: CASSSTQLAGGLNEQYF. The CDR3 DNA is TGCGCCAGCAGCTCGACCCAACTAGCGGGAGGACTGAACGAGCAGTACTTC. The chain uses TRBV5-1 and TRBJ2-7; 12 positions agree with TRBD2. V was pared by 3 bases and J by 5 bases, with 12 bases of the junction left unmatched. There are 17 residues in the CDR3. The V gene's germline CDR1 is SGHRS and CDR2 YFSETQ.

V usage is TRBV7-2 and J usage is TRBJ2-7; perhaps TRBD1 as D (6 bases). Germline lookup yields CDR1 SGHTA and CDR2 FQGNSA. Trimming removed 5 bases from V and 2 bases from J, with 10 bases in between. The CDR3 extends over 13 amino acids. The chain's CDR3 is CASSPDRTYEQYF. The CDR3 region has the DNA TGTGCCAGCAGCCCAGACAGGACCTACGAGCAGTACTTC.

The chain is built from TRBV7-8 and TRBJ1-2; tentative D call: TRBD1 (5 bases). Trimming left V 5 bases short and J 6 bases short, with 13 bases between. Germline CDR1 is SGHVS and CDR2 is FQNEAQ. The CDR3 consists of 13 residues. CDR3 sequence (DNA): TGTGCCAGCAGCCGGGGGACTCTGGATGGCTACACCTTC. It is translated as CASSRGTLDGYTF.

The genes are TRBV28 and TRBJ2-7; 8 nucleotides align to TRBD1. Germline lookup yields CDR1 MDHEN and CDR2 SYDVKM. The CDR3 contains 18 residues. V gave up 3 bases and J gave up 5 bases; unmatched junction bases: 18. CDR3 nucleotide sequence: TGTGCCAGCAGTTTTAGGGGTAATTTGGGGACAGGTCGGAACGAGCAGTACTTC. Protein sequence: CASSFRGNLGTGRNEQYF.

As DNA, the CDR3 is TGTGCCAGCAGTTCCCTAGGACAGGGGAGGATGGAAGCTTTCTTT. Its translation is CASSSLGQGRMEAFF. V usage is TRBV6-5 and J usage is TRBJ1-1, with TRBD1 matching over 9 bases. After removal of 4 bases from V and 8 bases from J, the junction contained 11 bases not matched to a gene. From germline, CDR1 is MNHEY and CDR2 SVGAGI. This CDR3 spans 15 amino acids.

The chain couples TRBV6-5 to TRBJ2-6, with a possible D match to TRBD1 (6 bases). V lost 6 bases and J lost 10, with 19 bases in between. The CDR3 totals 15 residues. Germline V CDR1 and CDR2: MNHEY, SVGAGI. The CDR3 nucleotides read TGTGCCAGCAGGGTTAACTTGGACAGTCAGAACGTCCTGACTTTC. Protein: CASRVNLDSQNVLTF.

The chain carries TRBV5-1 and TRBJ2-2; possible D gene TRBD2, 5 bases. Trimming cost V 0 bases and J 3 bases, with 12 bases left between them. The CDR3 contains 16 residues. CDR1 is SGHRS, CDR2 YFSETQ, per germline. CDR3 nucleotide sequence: TGCGCCAGCAGCTTGGTTCCGGGGTGGGACACCGGGGAGCTGTTTTTT. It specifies CASSLVPGWDTGELFF.

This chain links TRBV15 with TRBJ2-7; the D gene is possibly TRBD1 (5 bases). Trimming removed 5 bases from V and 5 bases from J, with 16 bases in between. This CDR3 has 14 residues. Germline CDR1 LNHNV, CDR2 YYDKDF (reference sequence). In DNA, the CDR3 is TGTGCCACCAGCGGATTTAAACAGGACCACGAGCAGTACTTC. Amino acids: CATSGFKQDHEQYF.

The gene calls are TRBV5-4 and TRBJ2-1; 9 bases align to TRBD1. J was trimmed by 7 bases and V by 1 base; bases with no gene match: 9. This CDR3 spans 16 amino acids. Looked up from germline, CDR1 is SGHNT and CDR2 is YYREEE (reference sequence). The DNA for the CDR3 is TGTGCCAGCAGCTTGTTGTACGGGACAGGGCGGAATGAGCAGTTCTTC. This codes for CASSLLYGTGRNEQFF.

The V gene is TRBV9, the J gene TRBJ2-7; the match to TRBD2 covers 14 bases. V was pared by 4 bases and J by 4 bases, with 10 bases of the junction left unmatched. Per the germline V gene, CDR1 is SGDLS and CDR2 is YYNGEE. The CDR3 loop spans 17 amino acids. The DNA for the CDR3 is TGTGCCAGCAGCACGGGGACTAGCGGGAGTTTTTTGTACGAGCAGTACTTC. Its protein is CASSTGTSGSFLYEQYF.

DNA of the CDR3: TGTGCCAGCTCACTTACTCGACAGGGCGTTTTTCTTCAAGAGCAGTACTTC. Translated, it gives CASSLTRQGVFLQEQYF. The V call is TRBV18, the J call TRBJ2-7, with TRBD1 matching over 7 bases. V lost 4 bases, J lost 7 bases, and 19 bases stayed unmatched. CDR1 and CDR2 from the germline V gene are KGHSH and LQKENI. This CDR3 spans 17 amino acids.

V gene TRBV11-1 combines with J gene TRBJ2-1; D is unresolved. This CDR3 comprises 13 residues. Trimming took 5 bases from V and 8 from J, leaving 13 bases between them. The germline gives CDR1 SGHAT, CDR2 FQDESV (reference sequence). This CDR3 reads CASSGEESDEQFF. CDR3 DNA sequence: TGTGCCAGCAGCGGCGAGGAATCGGATGAGCAGTTCTTC.

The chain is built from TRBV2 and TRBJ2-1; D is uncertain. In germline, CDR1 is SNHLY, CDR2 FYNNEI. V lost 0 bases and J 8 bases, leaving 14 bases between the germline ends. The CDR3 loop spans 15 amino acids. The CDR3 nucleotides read TGTGCCAGCAGTGAAGCCCAGCCCGCTCTCCATGAGCAGTTCTTC. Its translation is CASSEAQPALHEQFF.

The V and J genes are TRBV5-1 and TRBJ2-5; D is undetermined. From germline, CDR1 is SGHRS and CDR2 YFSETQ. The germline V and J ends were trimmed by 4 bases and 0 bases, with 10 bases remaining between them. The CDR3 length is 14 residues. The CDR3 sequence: CASSDTGYQETQYF. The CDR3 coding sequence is TGCGCCAGCAGCGACACTGGGTACCAAGAGACCCAGTACTTC.

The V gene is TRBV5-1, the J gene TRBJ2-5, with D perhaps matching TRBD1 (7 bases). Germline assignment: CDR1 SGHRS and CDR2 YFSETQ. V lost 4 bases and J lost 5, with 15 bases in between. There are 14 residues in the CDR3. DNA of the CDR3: TGCGCCAGCAGCCATGGAGGGGGCAGGGAGACCCAGTACTTC. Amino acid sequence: CASSHGGGRETQYF.

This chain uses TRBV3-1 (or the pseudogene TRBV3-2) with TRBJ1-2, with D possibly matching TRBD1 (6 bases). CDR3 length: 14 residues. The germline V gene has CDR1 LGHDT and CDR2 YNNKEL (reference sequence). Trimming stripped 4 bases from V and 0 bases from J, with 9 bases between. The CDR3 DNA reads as TGTGCCAGCAGCCTCAGGGGAGCTAACTATGGCTACACCTTC. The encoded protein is CASSLRGANYGYTF.

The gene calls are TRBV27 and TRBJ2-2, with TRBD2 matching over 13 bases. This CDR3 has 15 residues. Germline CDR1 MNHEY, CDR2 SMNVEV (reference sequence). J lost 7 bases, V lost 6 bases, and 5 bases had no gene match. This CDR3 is CASRGTSGTDGELFF. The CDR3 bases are TGTGCCAGCAGGGGGACTAGCGGGACTGACGGGGAGCTGTTTTTT.